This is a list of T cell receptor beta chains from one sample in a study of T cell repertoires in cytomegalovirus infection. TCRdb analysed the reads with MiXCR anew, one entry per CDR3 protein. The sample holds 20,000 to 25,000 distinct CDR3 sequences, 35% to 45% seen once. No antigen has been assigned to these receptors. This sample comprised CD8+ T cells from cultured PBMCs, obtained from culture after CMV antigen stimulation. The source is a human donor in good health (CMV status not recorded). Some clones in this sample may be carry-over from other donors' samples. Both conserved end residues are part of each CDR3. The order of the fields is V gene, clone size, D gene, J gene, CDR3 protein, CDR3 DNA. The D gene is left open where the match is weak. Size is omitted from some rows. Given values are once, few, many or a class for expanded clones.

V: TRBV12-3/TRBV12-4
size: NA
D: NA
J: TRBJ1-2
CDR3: CACSLAGGGGYGYTF
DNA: TGTGCCTGCAGTTTAGCGGGGGGCGGAGGGTATGGCTACACCTTC

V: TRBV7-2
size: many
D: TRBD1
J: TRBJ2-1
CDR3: CASSSIGQGAGNEQFF
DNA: TGTGCCAGCAGCTCAATCGGACAGGGGGCCGGCAATGAGCAGTTCTTC

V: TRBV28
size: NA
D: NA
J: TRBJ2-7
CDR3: CASSPSRRQVDYEQYF
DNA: TGTGCCAGCAGCCCCTCCCGGAGGCAGGTTGACTACGAGCAGTACTTC

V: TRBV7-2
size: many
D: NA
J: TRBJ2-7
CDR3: CASSLTFGSSYEQYF
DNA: TGTGCCAGCAGCTTAACGTTTGGCAGCTCCTACGAGCAGTACTTC

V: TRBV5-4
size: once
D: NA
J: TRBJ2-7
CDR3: CASSDGGAYEQYF
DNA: TGTGCCAGCAGCGACGGCGGCGCCTACGAGCAGTACTTC

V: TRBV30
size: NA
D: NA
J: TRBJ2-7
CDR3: CAWGTYEQYF
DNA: TGTGCCTGGGGGACCTACGAGCAGTACTTC

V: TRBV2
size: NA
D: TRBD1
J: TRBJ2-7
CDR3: CASSEGRQGSYEQYF
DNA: TGTGCCAGCAGTGAAGGCAGACAGGGATCCTACGAGCAGTACTTC

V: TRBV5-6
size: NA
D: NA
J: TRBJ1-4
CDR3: CASSSDMEVEKLFF
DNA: TGTGCCAGCAGCTCTGACATGGAGGTTGAAAAACTGTTTTTT

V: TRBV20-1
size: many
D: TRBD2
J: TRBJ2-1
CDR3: CSAPGTSGRAGGNEQFF
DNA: TGCAGTGCCCCCGGGACTAGCGGGAGGGCCGGGGGGAATGAGCAGTTCTTC

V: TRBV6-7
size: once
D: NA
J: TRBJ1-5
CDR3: CASSYSRRPQVPSDQPQHF
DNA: TGTGCCAGCAGTTACTCTCGCCGACCCCAGGTCCCCTCAGATCAGCCCCAGCATTTT

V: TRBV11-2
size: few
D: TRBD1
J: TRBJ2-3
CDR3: CASSSTGGKDTQYF
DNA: TGTGCCAGCAGCTCGACAGGGGGCAAAGATACGCAGTATTTT

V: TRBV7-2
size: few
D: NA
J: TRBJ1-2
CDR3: CASSLGGLSGYTF
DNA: TGTGCCAGCAGCTTAGGGGGGTTGAGTGGCTACACCTTC

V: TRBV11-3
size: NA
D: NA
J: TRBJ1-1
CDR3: CASSGGRARGDTEAFF
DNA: TGTGCCAGCAGCGGGGGGAGGGCCAGAGGGGACACTGAAGCTTTCTTT

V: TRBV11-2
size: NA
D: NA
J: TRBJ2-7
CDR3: CASSLVGTSYEQYF
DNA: TGTGCCAGCAGCTTAGTAGGGACCTCCTACGAGCAGTACTTC

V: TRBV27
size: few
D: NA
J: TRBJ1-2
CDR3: CASSDEGQAASLYGYTF
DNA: TGTGCCAGCAGTGATGAGGGCCAGGCGGCTTCTCTCTATGGCTACACCTTC

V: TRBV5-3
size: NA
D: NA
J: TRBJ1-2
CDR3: CASSLEEQRTNYGYTF
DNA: TGTGCCAGCAGCTTGGAGGAACAGAGAACTAACTATGGCTACACCTTC

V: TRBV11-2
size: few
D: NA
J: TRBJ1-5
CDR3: CASSFRTGPDQPQHF
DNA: TGTGCCAGCAGCTTCCGGACGGGCCCCGATCAGCCCCAGCATTTT

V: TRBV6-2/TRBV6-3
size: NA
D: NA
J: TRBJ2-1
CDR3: CASRSTVRLESEQFF
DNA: TGTGCCAGCAGGAGCACAGTGAGACTAGAGAGTGAGCAGTTCTTC

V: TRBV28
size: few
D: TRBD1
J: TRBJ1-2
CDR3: CASSPGQVLYGYTF
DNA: TGTGCCAGCAGTCCCGGACAGGTCCTCTATGGCTACACCTTC

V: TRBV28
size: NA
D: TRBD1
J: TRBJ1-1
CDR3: CASRQDRAAFF
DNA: TGTGCCAGCAGACAGGACAGGGCGGCTTTCTTT

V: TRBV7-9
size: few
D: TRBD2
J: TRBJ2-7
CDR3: CASSARTRNEQYF
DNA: TGTGCCAGCAGCGCAAGGACTAGAAACGAGCAGTACTTC

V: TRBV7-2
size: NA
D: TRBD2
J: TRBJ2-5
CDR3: CASSSTLGGGQETQYF
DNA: TGTGCCAGCAGCTCAACCCTGGGGGGGGGGCAAGAGACCCAGTACTTC

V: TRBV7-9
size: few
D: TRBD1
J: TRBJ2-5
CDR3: CASSPRTGYETQYF
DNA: TGTGCCAGCAGCCCCCGGACAGGGTACGAGACCCAGTACTTC

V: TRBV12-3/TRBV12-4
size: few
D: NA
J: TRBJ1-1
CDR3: CASSLRGDTEAFF
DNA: TGTGCCAGCAGCCTCAGAGGGGACACTGAAGCTTTCTTT

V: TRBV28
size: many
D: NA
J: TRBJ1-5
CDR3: CASSLGQGFRQPQHF
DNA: TGTGCCAGCAGTTTAGGGCAGGGGTTTCGTCAGCCCCAGCATTTT

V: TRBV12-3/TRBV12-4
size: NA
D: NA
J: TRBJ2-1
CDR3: CASSLGPSTEQFF
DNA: TGTGCCAGCAGTTTAGGGCCTAGCACTGAGCAGTTCTTC

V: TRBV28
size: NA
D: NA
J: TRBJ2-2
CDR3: CASSRSTGLANTGELFF
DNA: TGTGCCAGCAGCCGTTCTACGGGCCTCGCGAACACCGGGGAGCTGTTTTTT

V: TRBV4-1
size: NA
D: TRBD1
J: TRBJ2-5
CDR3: CASSQARTGGRETQYF
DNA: TGCGCCAGCAGCCAAGCCCGGACAGGGGGCCGGGAGACCCAGTACTTC

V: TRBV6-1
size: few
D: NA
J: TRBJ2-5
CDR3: CASRTGGETQYF
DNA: TGTGCCAGCAGGACAGGAGGAGAGACCCAGTACTTC

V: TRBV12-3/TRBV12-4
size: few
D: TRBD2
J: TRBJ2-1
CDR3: CASSILAGSPEEQFF
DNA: TGTGCCAGCAGCATACTAGCGGGAAGCCCCGAGGAGCAGTTCTTC

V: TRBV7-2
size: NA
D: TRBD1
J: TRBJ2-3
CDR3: CASSSDRGLDTQYF
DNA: TGTGCCAGCAGCTCAGACAGGGGGTTGGATACGCAGTATTTT

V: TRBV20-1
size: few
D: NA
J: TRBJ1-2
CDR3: CSARGQDSSRRRDGYTF
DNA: TGCAGTGCTAGAGGCCAGGACAGCTCAAGGAGGAGGGATGGCTACACCTTC

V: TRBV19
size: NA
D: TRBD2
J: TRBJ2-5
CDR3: CASSMGNRLAGYETQYF
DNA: TGTGCCAGTAGTATGGGAAACCGCCTAGCGGGTTACGAGACCCAGTACTTC

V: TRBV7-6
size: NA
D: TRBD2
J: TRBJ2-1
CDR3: CASSPSGMGSSYNEQFF
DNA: TGTGCTAGCAGCCCAAGCGGGATGGGGAGCTCCTACAATGAGCAGTTCTTC

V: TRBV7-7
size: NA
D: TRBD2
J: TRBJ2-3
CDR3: CASSPGTSGSADTQYF
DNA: TGTGCTAGCAGCCCGGGGACTAGCGGGAGCGCCGATACGCAGTATTTT

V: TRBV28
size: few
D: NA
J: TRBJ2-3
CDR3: CASNLQGTDTQYF
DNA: TGTGCCAGCAACCTCCAGGGCACAGATACGCAGTATTTT

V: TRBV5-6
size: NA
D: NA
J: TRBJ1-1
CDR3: CASSVRGVNTEAFF
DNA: TGTGCCAGCAGCGTCAGGGGCGTGAACACTGAAGCTTTCTTT